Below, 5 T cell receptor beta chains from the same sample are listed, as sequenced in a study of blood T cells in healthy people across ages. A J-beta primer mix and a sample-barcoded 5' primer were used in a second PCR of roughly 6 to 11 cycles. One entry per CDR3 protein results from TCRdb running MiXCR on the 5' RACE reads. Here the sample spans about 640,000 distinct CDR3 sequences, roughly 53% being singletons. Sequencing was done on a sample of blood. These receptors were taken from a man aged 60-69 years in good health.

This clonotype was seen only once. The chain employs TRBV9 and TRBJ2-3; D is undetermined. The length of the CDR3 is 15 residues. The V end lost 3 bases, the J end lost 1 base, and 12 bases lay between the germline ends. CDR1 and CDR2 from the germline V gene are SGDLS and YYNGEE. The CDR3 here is CASSATSQGTDTQYF. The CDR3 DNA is TGTGCCAGCAGCGCGACATCGCAGGGCACAGATACGCAGTATTTT.

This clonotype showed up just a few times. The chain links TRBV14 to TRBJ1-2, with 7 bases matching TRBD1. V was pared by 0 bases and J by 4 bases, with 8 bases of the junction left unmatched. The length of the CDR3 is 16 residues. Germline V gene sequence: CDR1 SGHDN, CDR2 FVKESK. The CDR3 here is CASSQDWDSRSYGYTF. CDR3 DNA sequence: TGTGCCAGCAGCCAAGATTGGGACAGTCGTAGCTATGGCTACACCTTC.

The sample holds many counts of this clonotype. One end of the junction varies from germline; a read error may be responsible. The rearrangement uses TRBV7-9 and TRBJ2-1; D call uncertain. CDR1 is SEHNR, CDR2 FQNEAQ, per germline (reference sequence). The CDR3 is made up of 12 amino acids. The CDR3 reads CASSPTNNEQFF. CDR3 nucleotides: TGCGCCAGCAGCCCGACCAACAATGAGCAGTTCTTC. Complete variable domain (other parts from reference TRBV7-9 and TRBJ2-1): DTGVSQNPRHKITKRGQNVTFRCDPISEHNRLYWYRQTLGQGPEFLTYFQNEAQLEKSRLLSDRFSAERPKGSFSTLEIQRTEQGDSAMYLCASSPTNNEQFFGPGTRLTVL.

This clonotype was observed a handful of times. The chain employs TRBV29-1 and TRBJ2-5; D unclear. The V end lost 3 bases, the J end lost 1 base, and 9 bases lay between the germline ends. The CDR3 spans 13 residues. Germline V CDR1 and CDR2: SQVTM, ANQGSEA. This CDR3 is CSVDYLTQETQYF. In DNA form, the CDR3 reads TGCAGCGTTGATTATTTGACCCAAGAGACCCAGTACTTC.

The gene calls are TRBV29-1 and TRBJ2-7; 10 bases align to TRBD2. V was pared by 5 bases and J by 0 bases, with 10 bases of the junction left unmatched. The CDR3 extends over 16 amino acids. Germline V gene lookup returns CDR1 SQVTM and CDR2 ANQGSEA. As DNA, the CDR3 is TGCAGCGTTCGGGGGCTAGCGGGGGTTAGCTCCTACGAGCAGTACTTC. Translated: CSVRGLAGVSSYEQYF.